This is a list of T cell receptor beta chains from one sample in a study of patients and donors after allogeneic stem cell transplantation. One entry per CDR3 protein results from TCRdb running MiXCR on the RT-PCR reads. The sample contains some 160,000 distinct CDR3 sequences, roughly 22% of which appear only once. The source material was blood, either unsorted or a sorted T cell fraction (not recorded which). Source of these receptors: a human donor who was either an allogeneic HSCT recipient or a stem cell or donor lymphocyte infusion donor (not recorded which). It is not recorded whose cells these are; they may come from a transplant donor. Each CDR3 is given with its conserved first and last residue. D genes are given only for firm matches.

TRBD2,TRBV5-1,TRBJ2-1,CASRSGVAGVYNEQFF
TRBD1,TRBV20-1,TRBJ1-1,CSDDRVGTEAFF
NA,TRBV12-3/TRBV12-4,TRBJ1-5,CASSLGWAGRGLSNQPQHF
NA,TRBV4-2,TRBJ1-3,CASSGGGGGNTIYF
TRBD1,TRBV10-3,TRBJ1-5,CAIRSDRDQPQHF
NA,TRBV3-1,TRBJ1-2,CASSQVGQGPGYGYTF
NA,TRBV12-3/TRBV12-4,TRBJ1-5,CASSLGTSYQPQHF
TRBD1,TRBV7-9,TRBJ2-1,CASSLATGGPDNEQFF
NA,TRBV6-5,TRBJ2-3,CASTGDGADTQYF
TRBD1,TRBV12-3/TRBV12-4,TRBJ1-4,CASSPRQGPATNEKLFF
NA,TRBV30,TRBJ1-1,CAWSVWGTEAFF
NA,TRBV5-5,TRBJ1-6,CASSLADRDNSPLHF
TRBD2,TRBV20-1,TRBJ2-1,CSASGLAGGNNEQFF
NA,TRBV12-3/TRBV12-4,TRBJ2-3,CASSPTGVPPDTQYF
TRBD2,TRBV29-1,TRBJ2-3,CSVASGSTDTQYF
NA,TRBV12-3/TRBV12-4,TRBJ1-6,CASSFSGRSPLHF
NA,TRBV6-5,TRBJ1-4,CASSRVATNEKLFF
NA,TRBV5-1,TRBJ1-1,CASSLVGSTEAFF
TRBD1,TRBV20-1,TRBJ1-2,CSAERGPYYGYTF
NA,TRBV5-1,TRBJ1-4,CASSLPPETDHNEKLFF
NA,TRBV27,TRBJ1-1,CASSFRGGSPEAFF
TRBD1,TRBV12-3/TRBV12-4,TRBJ2-1,CASSTGGQFEQFF
NA,TRBV29-1,TRBJ2-3,CSAGEVDTQYF
NA,TRBV6-5,TRBJ1-1,CASSYNPGLGTEAFF
NA,TRBV29-1,TRBJ1-2,CSVELDYGYTF
TRBD1,TRBV7-9,TRBJ2-7,CASSLDIQAGGSYEQYF
NA,TRBV14,TRBJ2-5,CASSQDLVGNQETQYF
NA,TRBV9,TRBJ2-5,CASSVVGLETQYF
NA,TRBV5-8,TRBJ2-5,CASSRTIQETQYF
TRBD1,TRBV7-2,TRBJ2-1,CASSPRDRVYNEQFF